This is a list of T cell receptor beta chains from one sample in a study of a mutant IDH1 vaccine in newly diagnosed glioma. Assay used: immunoSEQ multiplex PCR; TCRdb lists only in-frame clones, some missing. The sample has more than 55,000 clones, approximately 79% seen once. The antigens of these receptors remain unknown. Sequencing used PBMCs, obtained from a glioma patient whose treatment included an IDH1 peptide vaccine. Source of these receptors: a woman aged 18-29 years with glioma. Some clones in this sample may be carry-over from other donors' samples. Both conserved end residues are part of each CDR3. The D gene is left open where the match is weak. The size entry is marked missing in some rows and otherwise reads once, few, many or a size class.

>TRBV12-5|.|TRBJ2-7|.
CASGLGDEQYF
TGTGCTAGTGGTTTGGGAGACGAGCAGTACTTC
>TRBV7-2|.|TRBJ1-5|.
CASNPAPGWPQHF
TGTGCCAGCAATCCGGCCCCGGGATGGCCCCAGCATTTT
>TRBV10-2|.|TRBJ2-1|.
CASKAGHSYGEQFF
TGCGCCAGCAAGGCGGGACACTCTTACGGTGAGCAGTTCTTC
>TRBV28|.|TRBJ1-5|TRBD1
CASSDRTGVREPQHF
TGTGCCAGCAGCGATCGGACAGGGGTGAGGGAGCCCCAGCATTTT
>TRBV27|.|TRBJ1-5|.
CASSQYYSNQPQHF
TGTGCCAGCAGTCAATATTATAGCAATCAGCCCCAGCATTTT
>TRBV27|.|TRBJ2-7|TRBD2
CASSFGGGTYEQYF
TGTGCCAGCAGTTTCGGGGGAGGGACCTACGAGCAGTACTTC
>TRBV5-4|.|TRBJ2-3|TRBD2
CASSLQGLAGAGTDTQYF
TGTGCCAGCAGCTTACAAGGACTAGCGGGAGCCGGCACAGATACGCAGTATTTT
>TRBV30|.|TRBJ1-2|.
CAWTGLRVANYGYTF
TGTGCCTGGACCGGGCTCCGGGTGGCTAACTATGGCTACACCTTC
>TRBV15|.|TRBJ2-3|.
CATSREKGDTQYF
TGTGCCACCAGCAGAGAAAAAGGAGATACGCAGTATTTT
>TRBV14|once|TRBJ2-5|.
CASSQAFRQMQETQYF
TGTGCCAGCAGCCAAGCCTTCCGACAGATGCAAGAGACCCAGTACTTC
>TRBV6-5|.|TRBJ1-5|.
CASSRRGDSNQPQHF
TGTGCCAGCAGCCGAAGGGGTGATAGCAATCAGCCCCAGCATTTT
>TRBV29-1|.|TRBJ2-3|TRBD2
CSVAGLAGEATDTQYF
TGCAGCGTTGCTGGACTAGCGGGAGAAGCGACAGATACGCAGTATTTT
>TRBV5-4|medium-sized|TRBJ2-2|TRBD1
CASSSGTAFTGELFF
TGTGCCAGCAGCTCCGGGACAGCTTTCACCGGGGAGCTGTTTTTT
>TRBV6-6|few|TRBJ2-7|.
CASTSPRGNYEQYF
TGTGCCAGCACCTCGCCACGAGGAAACTACGAGCAGTACTTC
>TRBV29-1|few|TRBJ1-2|.
CSVEDRSTTVYGYTF
TGCAGCGTTGAAGACCGATCCACGACAGTCTATGGCTACACCTTC
>TRBV6-5|.|TRBJ1-1|TRBD1
CASSRDRVNTEAFF
TGTGCCAGCAGCCGTGACAGGGTGAACACTGAAGCTTTCTTT
>TRBV4-2|.|TRBJ2-7|TRBD2
CASSQDRSSGGRYEQYF
TGTGCCAGCAGCCAAGATCGGTCGAGCGGGGGTCGGTACGAGCAGTACTTC
>TRBV7-9|once|TRBJ1-1|.
CASSEDFNLLEAFF
TGTGCCAGCAGCGAGGACTTTAATCTGCTTGAAGCTTTCTTT
>TRBV1|.|TRBJ2-7|.
CTSSSKRGWEVYEQYF
TGCACCAGCAGTTCTAAGCGGGGGTGGGAGGTCTACGAGCAGTACTTC
>TRBV2|.|TRBJ2-1|.
CASMSGTAYNEQFF
TGTGCCAGCATGAGCGGTACGGCCTACAATGAGCAGTTCTTC
>TRBV6-6|.|TRBJ1-2|.
CASSYLAGGNYGYTF
TGTGCCAGCAGTTATCTCGCCGGGGGCAACTATGGCTACACCTTC
>TRBV30|.|TRBJ2-7|TRBD2
CAWSVLAGGRYEQYF
TGTGCCTGGAGTGTACTAGCGGGGGGGCGGTACGAGCAGTACTTC
>TRBV19|.|TRBJ2-7|.
CASRSTGGDEQYF
TGTGCCTCACGGTCAACAGGTGGGGACGAGCAGTACTTC
>TRBV9|.|TRBJ1-2|TRBD1
CASSVVGTGGLDYGYTF
TGTGCCAGCAGCGTAGTAGGGACAGGGGGCCTAGACTATGGCTACACCTTC
>TRBV7-2|.|TRBJ2-7|.
CASSLDRIGLSSSYEQYF
TGTGCCAGCAGCTTAGACCGTATTGGGTTATCCAGCTCCTACGAGCAGTACTTC